This T cell receptor beta chain emerged from a study of blood T cell repertoires in COVID-19. Study overall: Both acute and convalescent COVID-19 samples were obtained from the United States, Italy and Spain.

The CDR3 runs to 14 residues. The V gene end was trimmed by 4 bases and the J gene end by 2 bases; junction bases not matched to a gene: 2. Germline V lookup: CDR1 SGHRS, CDR2 YFSETQ. Some clones are missing from TCRdb's copy, which holds only in-frame ones; the method was immunoSEQ multiplex PCR. The data contain about 230,000 clones, 80% to 90% of them singletons. The Seattle patients joined while their infection was active and were tracked longitudinally afterward. The J gene is TRBJ2-7, the V gene TRBV5-1; 11 bases map to TRBD2. The material sequenced was peripheral blood. This TCR came from a man aged 25-40 years with COVID-19, enrolled during active disease. The CDR3 coding sequence is TGCGCCAGCAGCCCGACTAGCGGGACCTACGAGCAGTACTTC. Amino acids: CASSPTSGTYEQYF.